The text below deals with one TCR beta chain. V was cut by 4 bases and J by 6 bases, with 14 bases left in between. The CDR3 loop spans 14 amino acids. Germline V lookup: CDR1 SGHKS, CDR2 YYEKEE (reference sequence). These data come from a study of blood T cells in healthy people across ages. It was with a sample-barcoded 5' primer and a J-beta primer mix that a second PCR of about 7 to 12 cycles was run. Every sample gave at least 3 million paired-end reads containing CDR3. TCRdb re-analysed the 5' RACE reads in MiXCR, keeping a single row per CDR3 protein. The sample consists of about 780,000 distinct CDR3 sequences, 62% of them appearing once.

The source material was blood. The receptor's source is a man under 40 in good health. J is TRBJ1-5 and V is TRBV5-5; TRBD1 might be the D (5 bases). CDR3 residues: CASSPKQGPQPQHF. CDR3 nucleotides: TGTGCCAGCAGCCCCAAGCAGGGACCTCAGCCCCAGCATTTT.